Below, 17 T cell receptor beta chains from the same sample are listed, as sequenced in a study of radiotherapy plus CTLA-4 blockade in lung cancer. The table came from immunoSEQ multiplex PCR; TCRdb's copy has only in-frame clones and leaves some out. The table shows about 45,000 clones, with approximately 73% occurring only once. Sequences were derived from peripheral blood, sampled from a patient treated with radiotherapy plus ipilimumab. Receptors were obtained from a human donor with non-small cell lung cancer who had a complete response to radiotherapy plus ipilimumab.

This sequence joins TRBV6-6 and TRBJ2-7, with D perhaps matching TRBD1 (5 bases). From germline, CDR1 is MNHNY and CDR2 SVGAGI (reference sequence). V was cut by 0 bases and J by 2 bases, with 8 bases left in between. This CDR3 has 14 amino acids. CDR3 DNA: TGTGCCAGCAGTTACTCCAGGGTCACCTACGAGCAGTACTTC. Amino acid sequence: CASSYSRVTYEQYF.

The chain links TRBV6-5 to TRBJ1-2; no clear D. Trimming pared 3 bases from V and 6 bases from J, leaving 11 bases between. This CDR3 has 13 residues. Germline V gene data show CDR1 as MNHEY and CDR2 as SVGAGI. The CDR3 DNA follows: TGTGCCAGCAGTTATACGGAGACGGATGGCTACACCTTC. Its translation is CASSYTETDGYTF.

This clone was observed a single time. The chain carries TRBV6-1 and TRBJ2-5; 7 nucleotides agree with TRBD1. The better agreement between TRBJ2-7 and the DNA end casts doubt on the J call. The CDR3 runs 13 residues. The germline gives CDR1 MNHNS, CDR2 SASEGT. The CDR3 DNA sequence: TGTGCCAGCAGCCTGACAGGGACCTACGAGCAGTACTTC. The encoded protein is CASSLTGTYEQYF.

The J gene is TRBJ2-1, the V gene TRBV9, with 7 bases identical to TRBD2. V shed 0 bases, J shed 15 bases, and the junction held 15 bases outside the gene matches. Germline CDR1 reads SGDLS; CDR2 reads YYNGEE. The CDR3 extends over 15 amino acids. This chain's CDR3 is CASSVGNDLAVRRFF. The CDR3 region has the DNA TGTGCCAGCAGCGTAGGTAATGACCTAGCGGTACGAAGGTTCTTC. Complete variable domain (other parts from reference TRBV9 and TRBJ2-1): DSGVTQTPKHLITATGQRVTLRCSPRSGDLSVYWYQQSLDQGLQFLIQYYNGEERAKGNILERFSAQQFPDLHSELNLSSLELGDSALYFCASSVGNDLAVRRFFGPGTRLTVL.

The V call is TRBV27, the J call TRBJ2-5, with a possible D match to TRBD2 (6 bases). This CDR3 has 15 residues. Germline loops: CDR1 MNHEY, CDR2 SMNVEV (reference sequence). The V end lost 5 bases, the J end lost 4 bases, and 17 bases lay between the germline ends. The CDR3 DNA reads TGTGCCAGCAGTCGCGGGGACTCTTTACGAGAGACCCAGTACTTC. Encoded protein: CASSRGDSLRETQYF.

This chain connects TRBV9 to TRBJ2-6; D perhaps matches TRBD1 (6 bases). The CDR3 covers 18 residues. The V gene's germline CDR1 is SGDLS and CDR2 YYNGEE. Trimming left V 4 bases short and J 3 bases short, with 20 bases between. The CDR3 DNA follows: TGTGCCAGCAGCCCCCGGGACAACCGAGAGAGTGGGGCCAACGTCCTGACTTTC. This translates into CASSPRDNRESGANVLTF.

This clone was seen only once. This chain joins TRBV18 and TRBJ2-7; D gene ambiguous. The germline gives CDR1 KGHSH, CDR2 LQKENI. The CDR3 consists of 13 residues. V was cut by 0 bases and J by 4 bases, with 7 bases left in between. CDR3 protein: CASSPPTTYEQYF. The DNA of the CDR3 is TGTGCCAGCTCACCACCGACAACATACGAGCAGTACTTC.

CDR3 protein: CASSTAAGRLGNTIYF. The CDR3 coding sequence is TGTGCCAGCTCAACGGCGGCCGGGAGACTTGGAAACACCATATATTTT. The chain links TRBV18 to TRBJ1-3; D remains unclear. This CDR3 has 16 amino acids. Germline-derived CDR1 and CDR2 are KGHSH and LQKENI. Deletions cut 5 bases from V and 3 bases from J, with 17 bases between. Full variable domain (missing parts from reference TRBV18 and TRBJ1-3): NAGVMQNPRHLVRRRGQEARLRCSPMKGHSHVYWYRQLPEEGLKFMVYLQKENIIDESGMPKERFSAEFPKEGPSILRIQQVVRGDSAAYFCASSTAAGRLGNTIYFGEGSWLTVV.

V usage is TRBV9 and J usage is TRBJ1-6; D may be TRBD1 (6 bases). Trimming cost V 0 bases and J 8 bases, with 9 bases left between them. From germline, CDR1 is SGDLS and CDR2 YYNGEE. This CDR3 has 14 residues. For the CDR3, the DNA is TGTGCCAGCAGCGTAGCGAACAGGGATTCACCCCTCCACTTT. This sequence encodes CASSVANRDSPLHF. Using reference TRBV9 and TRBJ1-6 for the parts outside the CDR3, the full variable domain is DSGVTQTPKHLITATGQRVTLRCSPRSGDLSVYWYQQSLDQGLQFLIQYYNGEERAKGNILERFSAQQFPDLHSELNLSSLELGDSALYFCASSVANRDSPLHFGNGTRLTVT.

There are a few counts of this clone. The chain links TRBV6-1 to TRBJ1-4; weak D call: TRBD1 (5 bases). The length of the CDR3 is 13 residues. Germline-derived CDR1 and CDR2 are MNHNS and SASEGT. The V gene lost 0 bases and the J gene lost 14 bases, with 13 bases spanning the gap. The CDR3 protein is CASSEAGDSPLFF. The DNA for the CDR3 is TGTGCCAGCAGTGAAGCGGGGGACTCACCCCTGTTTTTT.

The chain combines TRBV7-9 with TRBJ1-1; TRBD1 matches 8 bases. From germline, CDR1 is SEHNR and CDR2 FQNEAQ (reference sequence). V was clipped by 0 bases and J by 1 base; unmatched bases: 1. The CDR3 is 15 amino acids. The CDR3 sequence: CASSLARGPNTEAFF. The CDR3 region has the DNA TGTGCCAGCAGCTTAGCCAGGGGGCCGAACACTGAAGCTTTCTTT.

The chain is built from TRBV7-2 and TRBJ2-1; no clear D gene. V lost 1 base, J lost 0 bases, and 7 bases lay in between. Germline CDR1 is SGHTA and CDR2 is FQGNSA. The CDR3 loop spans 15 amino acids. In nucleotides, the CDR3 is TGTGCCAGCAGCTTAGATCTAGGCTCCTACAATGAGCAGTTCTTC. Protein product: CASSLDLGSYNEQFF.

The chain joins TRBV5-1 to TRBJ2-7; 8 bases align to TRBD2. This CDR3 has 14 residues. V lost 4 bases and J lost 9; bases outside the gene matches: 12. From germline, CDR1 is SGHRS and CDR2 YFSETQ. The DNA of the CDR3 is TGCGCCAGCAGCACGTCGGACAGCGCGGGGGGGCAGTACTTC. This encodes CASSTSDSAGGQYF.

This clone was picked up a small number of times. This chain connects TRBV16 to TRBJ1-5; D is ambiguous. The CDR3 has 15 residues. Looked up from germline, CDR1 is KGHSY and CDR2 is FQNENV. Trimming removed 2 bases at V and 1 base at J, with 9 bases between. CDR3 sequence (DNA): TGTGCCAGCAGCCAAACAGCACAGAGCAATCAGCCCCAGCATTTT. This codes for CASSQTAQSNQPQHF.

This clone was seen a few times. The CDR3 sequence is CASSPGGRVRKYNEQFF. DNA of the CDR3: TGTGCCAGCAGCCCCGGGGGTCGAGTCCGTAAATACAATGAGCAGTTCTTC. The gene calls are TRBV7-2 and TRBJ2-1; a possible D gene is TRBD2 (6 bases). CDR1 is SGHTA, CDR2 FQGNSA, per germline. This CDR3 comprises 17 residues. Trimming cost V 5 bases and J 4 bases, with 21 bases left between them.

This clone was detected only a few times. The chain links TRBV2 to TRBJ2-7, with 7 bases fitting TRBD2. The CDR3 has 16 amino acids. V lost 0 bases, J lost 7 bases, and 12 bases stayed unmatched. Germline V CDR1 and CDR2: SNHLY, FYNNEI. The DNA for the CDR3 is TGTGCCAGCAGTGAAGCGGGGCTAGCGGTCTCCTTGGAGCAGTACTTC. Its protein product is CASSEAGLAVSLEQYF. Full variable domain (outside the CDR3, taken from reference TRBV2 and TRBJ2-7): EPEVTQTPSHQVTQMGQEVILRCVPISNHLYFYWYRQILGQKVEFLVSFYNNEISEKSEIFDDQFSVERPDGSNFTLKIRSTKLEDSAMYFCASSEAGLAVSLEQYFGPGTRLTVT.

The CDR3 reads CASSERAGHLYEQYF. The CDR3 nucleotides read TGTGCCAGCAGCGAAAGGGCAGGACATCTCTACGAGCAGTACTTC. This chain links TRBV7-2 with TRBJ2-7; TRBD1 is a possible D gene (5 bases). Germline loops: CDR1 SGHTA, CDR2 FQGNSA. The V end was cut by 5 bases, the J end by 3 bases, with 17 bases between. The CDR3 has 15 residues.